Below are 2 T cell receptor beta chains sequenced from a single sample in a study of CD8 T cells in Susac syndrome. Random-hexamer reverse transcription was applied to roughly 0.45 to 1 ug RNA. TCRdb re-analysed the immunoSEQ multiplex PCR reads in MiXCR, keeping a single row per CDR3 protein. The table lists 200,000 or so distinct CDR3 sequences, about 94% of them singletons, with roughly 0.095% in the top ten. The sample consisted of CD4+ T cells from PBMCs. Receptors originate from a human donor with multiple sclerosis.

The chain carries TRBV20-1 and TRBJ2-1; TRBD2 matches at 8 bases. From germline, CDR1 is DFQATT and CDR2 SNEGSKA (reference sequence). The CDR3 runs to 16 residues. V shed 6 bases, J shed 8 bases, and the junction held 18 bases outside the gene matches. The CDR3 bases are TGCAGTGCAAGCGGCCCAGCGGGGGACCGGGGCGATGAGCAGTTCTTC. This gives the protein CSASGPAGDRGDEQFF.

This sequence joins TRBV29-1 and TRBJ2-7; D not resolved. The V and J ends lost 2 bases and 6 bases respectively, with 20 bases between them. Germline CDR1 SQVTM, CDR2 ANQGSEA. The CDR3 has 15 residues. CDR3 DNA sequence: TGCAGCGTTGAATTTGGAACCATGGCGAAGGGCGAGCAGTACTTC. Its translation is CSVEFGTMAKGEQYF.